Presented here are 12 T cell receptor beta chains from one specimen sequenced in a study of T-cell reconstitution after alpha-beta-depleted transplantation in children. A TCRbeta library incorporating unique molecular identifiers was prepared. TCRdb re-called the PCR reads through MiXCR, storing one row per CDR3 protein. Among about 340,000 distinct CDR3 sequences listed, around a tenth were seen once. The specimen comprised PBMCs from the stem cell graft donor, sampled from the stem cell graft. These receptors originate from a human donor who donated a stem cell graft to a child with acute lymphoblastic leukemia.

This chain connects TRBV6-5 to TRBJ2-1; tentative D call: TRBD1 (6 bases). Germline V lookup: CDR1 MNHEY, CDR2 SVGAGI. CDR3 length: 14 amino acids. Trimming removed 2 bases from V and 4 bases from J, with 9 bases in between. CDR3 residues: CASSYGTLYNEQFF. Here the CDR3 DNA reads TGTGCCAGCAGTTACGGGACACTATACAATGAGCAGTTCTTC.

This clonotype has a count of ten or more. V usage is TRBV10-1 and J usage is TRBJ2-3, with 8 bases aligning to TRBD2. V lost 2 bases and J lost 6; bases outside the gene matches: 10. This CDR3 has 16 residues. The V gene's germline CDR1 is WNHNN and CDR2 SYGVQD (reference sequence). In DNA, the CDR3 is TGCGCCAGCAGTGAGCCACTAGCGGTCTTTCGGGATACGCAGTATTTT. As protein: CASSEPLAVFRDTQYF.

This clonotype came up a few times. The CDR3 coding sequence is TGTGCCAGCAGCCCGCGGGACAGGGGGTACGCCTACGAGCAGTACTTC. Translating it yields CASSPRDRGYAYEQYF. V is TRBV9 and J is TRBJ2-7, with TRBD1 matching over 11 bases. CDR1 and CDR2 (germline): SGDLS, YYNGEE. This CDR3 contains 16 residues. V gave up 4 bases and J gave up 2 bases; unmatched junction bases: 8.

This clonotype was picked up a small number of times. This chain uses TRBV7-9 with TRBJ2-3; 10 positions match TRBD2. With V trimmed by 10 bases and J by 9 bases, 16 bases remained unmatched. The germline V gene encodes CDR1 SEHNR and CDR2 FQNEAQ (reference sequence). This CDR3 is 15 amino acids long. CDR3 amino acids: CATTPLAGVVETQYF. As DNA, the CDR3 is TGTGCCACCACTCCCCTAGCGGGAGTCGTCGAAACGCAGTATTTT.

This clonotype was seen a handful of times. This sequence joins TRBV18 and TRBJ2-1; 8 nucleotides agree with TRBD2. Germline CDR1 and CDR2: KGHSH and LQKENI. V was clipped by 3 bases and J by 5 bases; unmatched bases: 3. The CDR3 covers 14 residues. This CDR3 reads CASSPGLGNNEQFF. In DNA, the CDR3 is TGTGCCAGCTCACCGGGACTAGGTAACAATGAGCAGTTCTTC.

The rearrangement links TRBV5-1 to TRBJ1-2, with 8 bases lining up with TRBD1. There are 14 residues in the CDR3. The trim removed 4 bases at V and 3 bases at J, leaving 5 bases unmatched. Germline assignment: CDR1 SGHRS and CDR2 YFSETQ. CDR3 in amino acids: CASSLQDRDYGYTF. CDR3 nucleotide sequence: TGCGCCAGCAGCCTCCAGGACAGGGACTATGGCTACACCTTC.

This clonotype was detected many times. The chain carries TRBV29-1 and TRBJ1-2; possible D gene TRBD1, 5 bases. Trimming left V 5 bases short and J 8 bases short, with 12 bases between. Germline CDR1 SQVTM, CDR2 ANQGSEA. The CDR3 extends over 11 amino acids. CDR3 in amino acids: CSVFTTGGYTF. CDR3 nucleotides: TGCAGCGTTTTTACCACAGGCGGCTACACCTTC.

The chain employs TRBV7-6 and TRBJ1-3; TRBD1 might be the D (5 bases). Germline assignment: CDR1 SGHVS and CDR2 FNYEAQ. The V end lost 4 bases, the J end lost 2 bases, and 12 bases lay between the germline ends. This CDR3 has 15 residues. The DNA of the CDR3 is TGTGCCAGCAGCTGGGGGAGGCCTCCTGGAAACACCATATATTTT. It specifies CASSWGRPPGNTIYF.

This clonotype was seen a few times. This chain links TRBV20-1 with TRBJ2-7, with 7 bases aligning to TRBD1. The J segment lost 4 bases and the V segment lost 1 base, leaving 10 bases of the junction unmatched. This CDR3 has 15 residues. Germline CDR1 is DFQATT and CDR2 is SNEGSKA (reference sequence). Written as DNA, the CDR3 is TGCAGTGCTAGAGGTAGAGGGGGCTTTCGGTACGAGCAGTACTTC. Translation: CSARGRGGFRYEQYF.

This clonotype was seen at least ten times. The chain is built from TRBV12-3 or TRBV12-4 and TRBJ2-1; TRBD1 is a possible D gene (5 bases). The CDR3 loop spans 13 amino acids. V gave up 3 bases and J gave up 6 bases, with 9 bases separating them. As DNA, the CDR3 is TGTGCCAGCAGTTTTCGCAGGGCCAATGAGCAGTTCTTC. Protein product: CASSFRRANEQFF.

This clonotype was detected a few times. The chain joins TRBV6-2 or TRBV6-3 to TRBJ2-1, with 10 bases identical to TRBD1. Losses at the gene ends were 6 bases for V and 14 bases for J; bases not matched to a gene: 4. The CDR3 runs to 11 residues. Per the germline V gene, CDR1 is MNHEY and CDR2 is SVGEGT. The CDR3 protein is CASSHGTGEFF. CDR3 in DNA: TGTGCCAGCAGCCACGGGACAGGGGAGTTCTTC.

This clonotype was picked up a small number of times. This sequence joins TRBV7-9 and TRBJ1-6; D is undetermined. V was shortened by 5 bases and J by 7 bases, with 9 bases between the two germline ends. The CDR3 sequence is 13 residues long. Looked up from germline, CDR1 is SEHNR and CDR2 is FQNEAQ (reference sequence). The CDR3, as DNA: TGTGCCAGCAGCGGTTCACTGAATTCACCCCTCCACTTT. Protein: CASSGSLNSPLHF.